The 9 T cell receptor beta chains below come from one sample, sequenced in a study of T-cell memory formation after mild COVID-19. One entry per CDR3 protein, called by TCRdb with MiXCR from the 5' RACE reads. The sample carries under 250,000 distinct CDR3 sequences, approximately 30% recorded once. The sample consisted of PBMCs or a T cell subset sorted from them (not recorded which). The receptors here all came from an adult woman who had mild COVID-19 (a few samples of this study predate the infection). Cell type and time point are not known.

This clonotype came up a few times. The gene calls are TRBV12-3 or TRBV12-4 and TRBJ2-3; D not certain. V was cut by 8 bases and J by 7 bases, with 16 bases left in between. The CDR3 covers 13 residues. DNA of the CDR3: TGTGCCAGCTCCCCGTTTCAGGAAAATACGCAGTATTTT. It specifies CASSPFQENTQYF.

The rearrangement joins TRBV29-1 to TRBJ2-7; 8 bases are shared with TRBD1. The J segment lost 0 bases and the V segment lost 5 bases, leaving 3 bases of the junction unmatched. Per the germline V gene, CDR1 is SQVTM and CDR2 is ANQGSEA. The CDR3 contains 13 residues. The CDR3 bases are TGCAGCGTTAGCACAGGGGGCTCCTACGAGCAGTACTTC. This gives the protein CSVSTGGSYEQYF.

This clonotype came up a few times. The V call is TRBV29-1, the J call TRBJ2-3; 9 bases match TRBD2. This CDR3 is built from 13 residues. V lost 3 bases and J lost 7; bases outside the gene matches: 5. Germline V gene sequence: CDR1 SQVTM, CDR2 ANQGSEA. The CDR3 nucleotides are TGCAGCGTTGAGGTAGCGGGGGAATATACGCAGTATTTT. Translated: CSVEVAGEYTQYF.

This clonotype was found a few times. The chain joins TRBV7-2 to TRBJ1-1; D may be TRBD1 (5 bases). The germline V gene has CDR1 SGHTA and CDR2 FQGNSA. CDR3 size: 14 residues. Trimming removed 2 bases at V and 4 bases at J, with 11 bases between. CDR3 sequence: CASSLQGMGTEAFF. Written as DNA, the CDR3 is TGTGCCAGCAGCTTACAGGGTATGGGCACTGAAGCTTTCTTT.

This clonotype was seen just once. The chain couples TRBV29-1 to TRBJ1-1; D is uncertain. Looked up from germline, CDR1 is SQVTM and CDR2 is ANQGSEA. The CDR3 contains 12 residues. V lost 1 base, J lost 10 bases, and 13 bases lay in between. CDR3 residues: CSVEGEGSGAFF. For the CDR3, the DNA is TGCAGCGTTGAAGGGGAGGGAAGTGGAGCTTTCTTT.

This chain joins TRBV29-1 and TRBJ1-3; a weak D match, TRBD1 (6 bases). CDR3 length: 12 residues. Germline lookup yields CDR1 SQVTM and CDR2 ANQGSEA. The germline V and J ends were trimmed by 7 bases and 1 base, with 8 bases remaining between them. The CDR3 DNA reads as TGCAGCGCCGGACAGTCTGGAAACACCATATATTTT. Protein product: CSAGQSGNTIYF.

The rearrangement joins TRBV18 to TRBJ2-7; D is undetermined. The germline CDR1 and CDR2 sequences are KGHSH and LQKENI. Trimming pared 3 bases from V and 2 bases from J, leaving 8 bases between. The CDR3 spans 13 residues. The CDR3: CASSPLAPYEQYF. DNA for the CDR3: TGTGCCAGCTCACCCCTGGCCCCCTACGAGCAGTACTTC.

The chain couples TRBV5-1 to TRBJ2-3; 7 bases agree with TRBD2. This CDR3 has 15 residues. Germline values: CDR1 SGHRS, CDR2 YFSETQ. J gave up 11 bases and V 4 bases, and 16 bases lay outside the gene matches. CDR3 bases: TGCGCCAGCAGCGTAGGGCGGGAGTTCTTAATGGGGCAGTATTTT. As protein: CASSVGREFLMGQYF.

This clonotype was detected a few times. This chain links TRBV7-2 with TRBJ2-2, with a possible D match to TRBD2 (5 bases). Trimming cost V 5 bases and J 1 base, with 17 bases left between them. Germline V gives CDR1 SGHTA, CDR2 FQGNSA. This CDR3 contains 17 residues. The CDR3, as DNA: TGTGCCAGCAGCCCCCGAGCGGTCCTGCGGAACACCGGGGAGCTGTTTTTT. Encoded protein: CASSPRAVLRNTGELFF.